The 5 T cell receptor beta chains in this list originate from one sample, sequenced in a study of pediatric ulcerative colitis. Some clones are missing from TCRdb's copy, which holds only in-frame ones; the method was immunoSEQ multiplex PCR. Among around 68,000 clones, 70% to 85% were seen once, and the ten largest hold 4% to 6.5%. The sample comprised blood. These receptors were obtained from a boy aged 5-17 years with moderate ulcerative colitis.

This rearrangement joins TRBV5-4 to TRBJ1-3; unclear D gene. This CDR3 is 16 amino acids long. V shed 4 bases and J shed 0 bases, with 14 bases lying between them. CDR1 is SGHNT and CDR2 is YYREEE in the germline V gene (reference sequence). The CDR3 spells CASSHEPTLSGNTIYF. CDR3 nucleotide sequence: TGTGCCAGCAGCCATGAGCCTACTCTCTCTGGAAACACCATATATTTT. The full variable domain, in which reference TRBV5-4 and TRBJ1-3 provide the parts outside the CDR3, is ETGVTQSPTHLIKTRGQQVTLRCSSQSGHNTVSWYQQALGQGPQFIFQYYREEENGRGNFPPRFSGLQFPNYSSELNVNALELDDSALYLCASSHEPTLSGNTIYFGEGSWLTVV.

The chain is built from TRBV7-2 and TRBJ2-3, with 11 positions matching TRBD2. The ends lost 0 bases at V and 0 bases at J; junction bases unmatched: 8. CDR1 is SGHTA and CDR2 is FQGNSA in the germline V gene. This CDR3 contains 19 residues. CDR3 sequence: CASSLALSVAGGSTDTQYF. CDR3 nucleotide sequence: TGTGCCAGCAGCTTAGCGCTGTCGGTAGCGGGAGGGAGCACAGATACGCAGTATTTT.

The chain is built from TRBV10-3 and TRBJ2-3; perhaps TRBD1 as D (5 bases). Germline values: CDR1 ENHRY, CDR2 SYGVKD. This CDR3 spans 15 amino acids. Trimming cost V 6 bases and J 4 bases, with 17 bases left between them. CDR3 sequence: CAISNRLGPSDTQYF. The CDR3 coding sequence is TGTGCCATCAGCAACCGGTTGGGGCCCTCAGATACGCAGTATTTT.

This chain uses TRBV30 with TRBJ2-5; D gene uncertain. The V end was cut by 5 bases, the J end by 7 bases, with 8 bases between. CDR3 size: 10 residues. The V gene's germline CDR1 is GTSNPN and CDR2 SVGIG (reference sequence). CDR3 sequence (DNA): TGTGCCTGGGGCGTGGGGACCCAGTACTTC. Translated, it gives CAWGVGTQYF.

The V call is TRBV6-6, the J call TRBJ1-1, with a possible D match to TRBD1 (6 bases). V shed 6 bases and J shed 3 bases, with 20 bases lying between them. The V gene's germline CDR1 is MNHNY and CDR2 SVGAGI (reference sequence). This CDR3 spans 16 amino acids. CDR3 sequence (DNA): TGTGCCAGCAGCGCTGGGGGGGGCCCCCAAGACACTGAAGCTTTCTTT. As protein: CASSAGGGPQDTEAFF.